The subject of this entry is one T cell receptor (beta chain). The sample belongs to a study of blood T cell repertoires in COVID-19. At the level of the study: There were acute and convalescent COVID-19 samples, and they came from the United States, Italy and Spain.

In the study's own analysis: Estimated nucleated cell counts came from reference gene primer amplification. This table comes from immunoSEQ multiplex PCR, and its TCRdb copy is limited to in-frame clones, with some not included. V, J and clone size reflect that table, while D and trimming were determined from the DNA. The sample consists of over 150,000 clones, around 89% of them appearing once. V lost 1 base, J lost 2 bases, and 5 bases lay in between. The CDR3 runs 14 residues. Germline CDR1 is MNHNS and CDR2 is SASEGT. The sequence came from a young man who had recovered from COVID-19. The V call is TRBV6-1, the J call TRBJ2-2; no definite D call. The sequencing input was peripheral blood. The chain's CDR3 is CASSEGPNTGELFF. CDR3 in DNA: TGTGCCAGCAGTGAAGGGCCCAACACCGGGGAGCTGTTTTTT.